Described below is a single TCR beta chain sequence and its context. Within the sample, other DNA sequences also encode this same CDR3. Assay: immunoSEQ multiplex PCR; the TCRdb copy retains only in-frame clones and omits some. The sample lists 150,000 to 200,000 clones; approximately 90% were seen once. The source of the sample is a study of T cell responses to AZD1222 COVID-19 vaccine. Germline V gene sequence: CDR1 SGHTA, CDR2 FQGNSA. CDR3 length: 14 amino acids. Trimming took off 3 bases at V and 5 bases at J, with 13 bases between the two ends. This receptor was identified in an adult in good health. The rearrangement uses TRBV7-2 and TRBJ1-2; a weak D match, TRBD1 (5 bases). The sample consisted of peripheral blood, taken on day 0 of AZD1222 vaccination. The CDR3 is CASSFSGTDYGYTF. As DNA, the CDR3 is TGTGCCAGCAGCTTTTCCGGGACTGATTATGGCTACACCTTC.